Following are 9 T cell receptor beta chains from one sample sequenced in a study of cytomegalovirus exposure and HLA in healthy donors. Sequencing used immunoSEQ multiplex PCR; TCRdb keeps in-frame clones, though not all of them. In the table there are about 180,000 clones, around 87% of which are singletons. The sequenced material came from PBMCs. Receptors were obtained from a woman aged 25 to 39 in good health and CMV-seronegative.

This clone showed up just once. The V call is TRBV9, the J call TRBJ2-3, with TRBD2 identical over 15 bases. The junction had 3 bases not matched to a gene; V was cut back by 4 bases and J by 6 bases. The CDR3 runs 15 residues. Germline CDR1 and CDR2: SGDLS and YYNGEE. CDR3: CASSRTSGGADTQYF. In DNA form, the CDR3 reads TGTGCCAGCAGCAGGACTAGCGGGGGGGCGGATACGCAGTATTTT.

The chain employs TRBV5-1 and TRBJ2-2; D may be TRBD2 (6 bases). The germline gives CDR1 SGHRS, CDR2 YFSETQ. This CDR3 has 15 residues. Trimming removed 6 bases at V and 0 bases at J, with 12 bases between. The CDR3 nucleotides are TGCGCCAGCACCCCCGGGACTTCGAACACCGGGGAGCTGTTTTTT. As protein: CASTPGTSNTGELFF. The complete variable domain, with remaining parts taken from reference TRBV5-1 and TRBJ2-2, reads KAGVTQTPRYLIKTRGQQVTLSCSPISGHRSVSWYQQTPGQGLQFLFEYFSETQRNKGNFPGRFSGRQFSNSRSEMNVSTLELGDSALYLCASTPGTSNTGELFFGEGSRLTVL.

The genes are TRBV5-6 and TRBJ2-4; no clear D. The V gene's germline CDR1 is SGHDT and CDR2 YYEEEE. Trimming took 1 base from V and 9 from J, leaving 11 bases between them. There are 13 residues in the CDR3. The CDR3 region is CASSLFENTIQYF. Written as DNA, the CDR3 is TGTGCCAGCAGCTTGTTCGAGAATACCATTCAGTACTTC.

This sequence joins TRBV27 and TRBJ2-7, with 7 bases that match TRBD1. Germline V lookup: CDR1 MNHEY, CDR2 SMNVEV (reference sequence). This CDR3 is built from 14 residues. J was trimmed by 1 base and V by 5 bases; bases with no gene match: 5. This CDR3 reads CASSTYRGSYEQYF. For the CDR3, the DNA is TGTGCCAGCAGTACCTACAGGGGATCCTACGAGCAGTACTTC.

The V and J genes are TRBV11-3 and TRBJ2-5; unclear D gene. V was pared by 0 bases and J by 7 bases, with 9 bases between. This CDR3 comprises 13 residues. In germline, CDR1 is SGHNT, CDR2 YENEEA. The CDR3 nucleotides read TGTGCCAGCAGCTTAGATGCCACGGGGACCCAGTACTTC. This translates into CASSLDATGTQYF.

The V call is TRBV28, the J call TRBJ2-7, with TRBD2 identical over 8 bases. Germline assignment: CDR1 MDHEN and CDR2 SYDVKM. With 10 bases clipped from V and 6 bases from J, the junction kept 17 bases outside the gene matches. The CDR3 is 15 amino acids. The CDR3 loop is CAIGATGTSIGEQYF. The CDR3 coding sequence is TGTGCCATCGGTGCGACCGGGACTAGTATAGGCGAGCAGTACTTC.

The V call is TRBV30, the J call TRBJ1-5; D remains unclear. CDR3 length: 11 amino acids. Per germline, CDR1 GTSNPN and CDR2 SVGIG (reference sequence). V lost 4 bases and J lost 5, with 6 bases in between. The CDR3 DNA sequence: TGTGCCTGGACTTCCCATCAGCCCCAGCATTTT. This gives the protein CAWTSHQPQHF.

The CDR3 DNA sequence: TGTGCCAGCAGTGAAGGGACAGGGGGCGCGGGCGGCTACACCTTC. This translates into CASSEGTGGAGGYTF. The chain couples TRBV6-1 to TRBJ1-2; TRBD1 matches at 11 bases. Germline lookup yields CDR1 MNHNS and CDR2 SASEGT. J lost 8 bases, V lost 1 base, and 6 bases had no gene match. This CDR3 region has 15 residues.

The chain joins TRBV5-5 to TRBJ2-7, with a weak D call TRBD2 (6 bases). The CDR3 contains 15 residues. Germline CDR1 is SGHKS and CDR2 is YYEKEE (reference sequence). The germline V and J ends were trimmed by 4 bases and 4 bases, with 18 bases remaining between them. The CDR3 DNA is TGTGCCAGCAGCCCAGCCCCGGGACTCGATTACGAGCAGTACTTC. Translating gives CASSPAPGLDYEQYF.